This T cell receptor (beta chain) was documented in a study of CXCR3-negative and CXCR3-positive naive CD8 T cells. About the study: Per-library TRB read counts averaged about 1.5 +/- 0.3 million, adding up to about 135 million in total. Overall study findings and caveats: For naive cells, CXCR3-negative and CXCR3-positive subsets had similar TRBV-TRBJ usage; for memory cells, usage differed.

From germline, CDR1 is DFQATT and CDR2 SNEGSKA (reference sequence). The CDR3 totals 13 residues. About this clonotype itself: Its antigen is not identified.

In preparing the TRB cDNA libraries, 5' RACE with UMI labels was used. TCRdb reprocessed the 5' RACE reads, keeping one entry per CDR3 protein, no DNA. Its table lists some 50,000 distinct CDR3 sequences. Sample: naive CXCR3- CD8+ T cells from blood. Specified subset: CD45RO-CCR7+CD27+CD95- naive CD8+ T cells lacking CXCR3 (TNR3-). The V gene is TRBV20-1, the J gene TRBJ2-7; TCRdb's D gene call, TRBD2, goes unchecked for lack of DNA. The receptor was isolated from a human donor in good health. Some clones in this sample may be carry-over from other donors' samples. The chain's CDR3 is CSASGTSVYEQYF.